A selection of T cell receptor beta chains follows, all from one sample in a study of blood T cell repertoires in COVID-19. TCRdb's table, derived via immunoSEQ multiplex PCR, lists solely in-frame clones and lacks some. The sample carries about 41,000 clones, 70% to 90% recorded once. Input material: peripheral blood. These TCRs come from a man in his sixties with acute or convalescent COVID-19. Each CDR3 is given with its conserved first and last residue. The D gene is left open where the match is weak. For some rows the clone size is stated as once, few or many, or as a class when expanded; others skip it.

V: TRBV6-6; D: TRBD1; J: TRBJ1-5; size: NA; DNA: TGTGCCAGCAGTACGACAGGGGGCCAAAGTCAGCCCCAGCATTTT; CDR3: CASSTTGGQSQPQHF
V: TRBV7-8; D: NA; J: TRBJ1-5; size: NA; DNA: TGTGCCAGCAGCTTAGCTCCTGTAAATAGCAATCAGCCCCAGCATTTT; CDR3: CASSLAPVNSNQPQHF
V: TRBV3-1/TRBV3-2; D: TRBD1; J: TRBJ1-2; size: NA; DNA: TGTGCCAGCAGCCAAGATTATACAGGGGGTCATGGCTACACCTTC; CDR3: CASSQDYTGGHGYTF
V: TRBV7-2; D: NA; J: TRBJ1-2; size: NA; DNA: TGTGCCAGCAGCTTAGTCCGGGACTCATGGGTTGGCTACACCTTC; CDR3: CASSLVRDSWVGYTF
V: TRBV13; D: TRBD1; J: TRBJ2-1; size: NA; DNA: TGTGCCAGCAGCTCCGGGACAGGGGTATTAAATGAGCAGTTCTTC; CDR3: CASSSGTGVLNEQFF
V: TRBV6-2/TRBV6-3; D: TRBD2; J: TRBJ2-3; size: NA; DNA: TGTGCCAGCAGTACATTCGGCGGGGGATCCAGTGATACGCAGTATTTT; CDR3: CASSTFGGGSSDTQYF
V: TRBV4-2; D: NA; J: TRBJ1-5; size: NA; DNA: TGTGCCAGCAGCCAAGTCAGGGAGGGGCAGCCCCAGCATTTT; CDR3: CASSQVREGQPQHF
V: TRBV27; D: NA; J: TRBJ2-7; size: NA; DNA: TGTGCCAGCAGTGTTAGCGGAGCCTACGAGCAGTACTTC; CDR3: CASSVSGAYEQYF
V: TRBV4-1; D: TRBD1; J: TRBJ2-2; size: NA; DNA: TGCGCCAGCAGACAGGGGTCCGGGGAGCTGTTTTTT; CDR3: CASRQGSGELFF
V: TRBV4-3; D: TRBD2; J: TRBJ2-3; size: NA; DNA: TGCGCCAGCAGCCAAGAATGGCGGGGGGGCACAGATACGCAGTATTTT; CDR3: CASSQEWRGGTDTQYF
V: TRBV5-4; D: TRBD1; J: TRBJ1-2; size: NA; DNA: TGTGCCAGCAGCGTCGACAGGGCTGGCTATGGCTACACCTTC; CDR3: CASSVDRAGYGYTF
V: TRBV2; D: NA; J: TRBJ1-2; size: NA; DNA: TGTGCCAGCAGTGATCGAGTTACAGGCCGAAGCTACACCTTC; CDR3: CASSDRVTGRSYTF
V: TRBV6-5; D: NA; J: TRBJ2-5; size: NA; DNA: TGTGCCAGCAGCAGGGACTTTCAAGAGACCCAGTACTTC; CDR3: CASSRDFQETQYF
V: TRBV6-5; D: NA; J: TRBJ1-1; size: NA; DNA: TGTGCCAGCAGTTACTCGGCGGGGGGAACTGAAGCTTTCTTT; CDR3: CASSYSAGGTEAFF
V: TRBV10-2; D: TRBD1; J: TRBJ2-7; size: few; DNA: TGCGCCAGCAGTGATGGACAGGCCTACGAGCAGTACTTC; CDR3: CASSDGQAYEQYF
V: TRBV5-4; D: TRBD2; J: TRBJ2-7; size: once; DNA: TGTGCCAGCAGCTCCTTATGGGGGACTAGAGGAGAAGTCTACGAGCAGTACTTC; CDR3: CASSSLWGTRGEVYEQYF
V: TRBV13; D: TRBD1; J: TRBJ1-2; size: NA; DNA: TGTGCCAGCAGCTCAACGAACAGGGGGAACTATGGCTACACCTTC; CDR3: CASSSTNRGNYGYTF
V: TRBV4-2; D: NA; J: TRBJ1-1; size: NA; DNA: TGTGCCAGCAGCCAAGATAGCGCCTCCGCTTTCTTT; CDR3: CASSQDSASAFF
V: TRBV27; D: NA; J: TRBJ2-7; size: NA; DNA: TGTGCCAGCAGAGGGACGGGGAGGTACGAGCAGTACTTC; CDR3: CASRGTGRYEQYF
V: TRBV5-5; D: NA; J: TRBJ1-6; size: NA; DNA: TGTGCCAGCTCCCCCCCGACGGGTTCGGGTTCACCCCTCCACTTT; CDR3: CASSPPTGSGSPLHF
V: TRBV13; D: NA; J: TRBJ2-1; size: NA; DNA: TGTGCCAGCAGCTTAAGGGCCTTCCCCACGGGATCCATAGTAGGCTCACACAATGAGCAGTTCTTC; CDR3: CASSLRAFPTGSIVGSHNEQFF
V: TRBV10-2; D: TRBD2; J: TRBJ2-5; size: NA; DNA: TGCGCCAGCAGCCCGACGGGGGGTTTCGGGGAGACCCAGTACTTC; CDR3: CASSPTGGFGETQYF
V: TRBV6-5; D: NA; J: TRBJ1-2; size: few; DNA: TGTGCCAGCAGTTTACAGGTGGTTGGCGACTATGGCTACACCTTC; CDR3: CASSLQVVGDYGYTF
V: TRBV19; D: NA; J: TRBJ1-6; size: NA; DNA: TGTGCCAGTTCGGACACCCCTGGGACCCTCCACTTT; CDR3: CASSDTPGTLHF
V: TRBV7-2; D: TRBD1; J: TRBJ1-1; size: NA; DNA: TGTGCCAGCAGCCCCAGGACAGGGGGAGACACTGAAGCTTTCTTT; CDR3: CASSPRTGGDTEAFF
V: TRBV5-1; D: TRBD1; J: TRBJ1-1; size: NA; DNA: TGCGCCAGCAGCCCAACTAGACAGGGTTTCACTGAAGCTTTCTTT; CDR3: CASSPTRQGFTEAFF
V: TRBV7-9; D: TRBD2; J: TRBJ2-1; size: NA; DNA: TGTGCCAGCAGCCTAGCGGGGCACTCCTACAATGAGCAGTTCTTC; CDR3: CASSLAGHSYNEQFF
V: TRBV7-2; D: NA; J: TRBJ1-3; size: NA; DNA: TGTGCCAGCAGCTTAGGGGCGACTGGAAACACCATATATTTT; CDR3: CASSLGATGNTIYF
V: TRBV10-1; D: TRBD1; J: TRBJ1-1; size: once; DNA: TGCGCCAGCAGTGAAGGGACAGTCATCAGTGAAGCTTTCTTT; CDR3: CASSEGTVISEAFF
V: TRBV21-1; D: NA; J: TRBJ2-3; size: NA; DNA: TGTGCCAGCAGCAAGGGAAGCCCTCGGACTAGCGGGGGGCCCGAATCGGGAATAGATACGCAGTATTTT; CDR3: CASSKGSPRTSGGPESGIDTQYF
V: TRBV20-1; D: NA; J: TRBJ1-5; size: NA; DNA: TGCAGTGCTAGTCCAGGGGTCAATCAGCCCCAGCATTTT; CDR3: CSASPGVNQPQHF
V: TRBV18; D: TRBD1; J: TRBJ2-1; size: NA; DNA: TGTGCCAGCTCACGGGCTACAGGGGCCAATGAGCAGTTCTTC; CDR3: CASSRATGANEQFF
V: TRBV6-2/TRBV6-3; D: TRBD2; J: TRBJ2-3; size: NA; DNA: TGTGCCAGCAGTGTAGAGGAGACTAGCCATTTTTTGACAGATACGCAGTATTTT; CDR3: CASSVEETSHFLTDTQYF
V: TRBV5-1; D: NA; J: TRBJ1-2; size: NA; DNA: TGCGCCAGCAGCACAACGGAGTACTATGGCTACACCTTC; CDR3: CASSTTEYYGYTF
V: TRBV19; D: TRBD2; J: TRBJ2-4; size: NA; DNA: TGTGCCAGTAGTCGACTAGCGGAGTTAGCCAAAAACATTCAGTACTTC; CDR3: CASSRLAELAKNIQYF
V: TRBV7-9; D: NA; J: TRBJ2-1; size: NA; DNA: TGTGCCAGCAGCCCCCCAACCGGGACTGCCTTGAATGAGCAGTTCTTC; CDR3: CASSPPTGTALNEQFF
V: TRBV19; D: NA; J: TRBJ1-2; size: NA; DNA: TGTGCCAGTAGTACTGAGTCTGGCTACACCTTC; CDR3: CASSTESGYTF
V: TRBV2; D: NA; J: TRBJ1-6; size: NA; DNA: TGTGCCAGCAGTATTACTCAGACAGAGTATAATTCACCCCTCCACTTT; CDR3: CASSITQTEYNSPLHF
V: TRBV9; D: TRBD2; J: TRBJ2-3; size: NA; DNA: TGTGCCAGCAGCCCCGCGGTAGCGGGGCGCACAGATACGCAGTATTTT; CDR3: CASSPAVAGRTDTQYF
V: TRBV9; D: NA; J: TRBJ2-5; size: NA; DNA: TGTGCCAGCAGGGGGACTTCCCAAGAGACCCAGTACTTC; CDR3: CASRGTSQETQYF
V: TRBV9; D: NA; J: TRBJ2-1; size: NA; DNA: TGTGCCAGCAGCGATCGACAGAGCTCCTACAATGAGCAGTTCTTC; CDR3: CASSDRQSSYNEQFF
V: TRBV9; D: TRBD1; J: TRBJ2-2; size: NA; DNA: TGTGCCAGCAGCGTAGGGTGGACAGGGGCGGGGAACACCGGGGAGCTGTTTTTT; CDR3: CASSVGWTGAGNTGELFF
V: TRBV19; D: TRBD1; J: TRBJ1-2; size: NA; DNA: TGTGCCAGTAAAGGGACAGGGGGCCTCTATGGCTACACCTTC; CDR3: CASKGTGGLYGYTF
V: TRBV15; D: NA; J: TRBJ1-4; size: NA; DNA: TGTGCCACCAGCAGCGCGGGACGGGCTGAAAAACTGTTTTTT; CDR3: CATSSAGRAEKLFF
V: TRBV30; D: TRBD1; J: TRBJ1-4; size: NA; DNA: TGTGCCTGGAGTGCGGGACAGGGAGTCGAAAAACTGTTTTTT; CDR3: CAWSAGQGVEKLFF
V: TRBV9; D: TRBD1; J: TRBJ1-2; size: NA; DNA: TGTGCCAGCAGCGTAGAAGCGTACTCGGGACAGGGCTACACCTTC; CDR3: CASSVEAYSGQGYTF
V: TRBV12-3/TRBV12-4; D: NA; J: TRBJ1-2; size: NA; DNA: TGTGCCAGCAGTTTAGAGGAGGGTCACGGCTACACCTTC; CDR3: CASSLEEGHGYTF
V: TRBV12-3/TRBV12-4; D: TRBD2; J: TRBJ2-1; size: NA; DNA: TGTGCCAGCACCTTGGGACTAGAGAATGAGCAGTTCTTC; CDR3: CASTLGLENEQFF
V: TRBV5-6; D: NA; J: TRBJ1-4; size: once; DNA: TGTGCCAGCAGCCCGACTCCTACCGGAGGGGAAAAACTGTTTTTT; CDR3: CASSPTPTGGEKLFF
V: TRBV10-3; D: NA; J: TRBJ1-3; size: once; DNA: TGTGCCATCGCGGGACTGAGCTCTGGAAACACCATATATTTT; CDR3: CAIAGLSSGNTIYF
V: TRBV14; D: NA; J: TRBJ1-6; size: NA; DNA: TGTGCCAGCAGCCAAGATCGGTTGCTCAATTCACCCCTCCACTTT; CDR3: CASSQDRLLNSPLHF
V: TRBV10-1; D: TRBD1; J: TRBJ2-2; size: few; DNA: TGCGCCAGCAGTAGGGACAGCTACACCGGGGAGCTGTTTTTT; CDR3: CASSRDSYTGELFF